What follows are 2 T cell receptor beta chains derived from one specimen sequenced in a study of T cell clonality in common variable immunodeficiency. Study-level points and caveats: In common variable immunodeficiency, TCR beta chains reportedly carried fewer deletions and N-nucleotide insertions.

Profiled with immunoSEQ multiplex PCR; TCRdb holds only in-frame clones, not every one. The sample counts 15,000 to 20,000 clones, none seen once; the ten largest own roughly 7%. For these receptors, no antigen is known. What was sequenced was peripheral blood mononuclear cells. The receptors here all came from a human donor with common variable immunodeficiency.

By sample share, this clone is medium-sized. The read is 3 residues too short to cover the CDR3 end, so that end is filled in from the germline J gene. The V call is TRBV6-2 or TRBV6-3, the J call TRBJ2-5; 11 bases are shared with TRBD2. CDR3 size: 17 residues. Germline V CDR1 and CDR2: MNHEY, SVGEGT. The J segment lost 2 bases and the V segment lost 9 bases, leaving 14 bases of the junction unmatched. Partial CDR3 DNA: TGTGCCAGTTTCACCTCCGGGACTAGCGGTTCACAAGAGACC. The encoded protein is CASFTSGTSGSQET. The CDR3 in its entirety is CASFTSGTSGSQETQYF.

Notes on this clone: The read terminates 3 residues before the CDR3 end, so the remaining end is supplied by the germline J gene. Other DNA sequences within the sample encode an identical CDR3. The rearrangement links TRBV7-9 to TRBJ1-1, with 7 bases matching TRBD1. J lost 7 bases, V lost 5 bases, and 13 bases had no gene match. This CDR3 is 15 amino acids long. Germline-derived CDR1 and CDR2 are SEHNR and FQNEAQ (reference sequence). The CDR3 is CASSPRQGERDEAFF. CDR3 DNA, as far as it was read: TGTGCCAGCAGCCCCAGACAGGGTGAAAGGGATGAA.